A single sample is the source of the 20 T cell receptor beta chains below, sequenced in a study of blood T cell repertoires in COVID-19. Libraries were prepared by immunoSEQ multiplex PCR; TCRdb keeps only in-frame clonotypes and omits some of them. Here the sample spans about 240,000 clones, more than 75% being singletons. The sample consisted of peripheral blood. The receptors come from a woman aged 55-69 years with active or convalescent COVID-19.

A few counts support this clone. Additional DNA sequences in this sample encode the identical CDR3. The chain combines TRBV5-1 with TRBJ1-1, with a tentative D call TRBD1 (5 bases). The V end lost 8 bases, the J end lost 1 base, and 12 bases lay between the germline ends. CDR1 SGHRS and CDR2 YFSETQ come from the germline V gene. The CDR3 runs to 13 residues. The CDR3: CASLGPGNTEAFF. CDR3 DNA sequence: TGCGCCAGTCTGGGGCCGGGGAACACTGAAGCTTTCTTT.

The CDR3 loop is CASSPRDTSYATNEKLFF. CDR3 sequence (DNA): TGCGCCAGCAGCCCCCGGGACACCTCATATGCAACTAATGAAAAACTGTTTTTT. The V gene is TRBV4-1, the J gene TRBJ1-4; the D gene is possibly TRBD1 (6 bases). Trimming pared 4 bases from V and 0 bases from J, leaving 18 bases between. Germline lookup yields CDR1 MGHRA and CDR2 YSYEKL. CDR3 length: 18 amino acids.

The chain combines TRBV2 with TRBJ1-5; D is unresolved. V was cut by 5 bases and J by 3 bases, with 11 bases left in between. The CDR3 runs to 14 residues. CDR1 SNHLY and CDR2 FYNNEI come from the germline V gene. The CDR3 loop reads CASSPGSLNQPQHF. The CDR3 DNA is TGTGCCAGCAGTCCCGGGTCTCTCAATCAGCCCCAGCATTTT. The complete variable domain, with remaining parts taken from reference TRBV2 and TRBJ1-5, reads EPEVTQTPSHQVTQMGQEVILRCVPISNHLYFYWYRQILGQKVEFLVSFYNNEISEKSEIFDDQFSVERPDGSNFTLKIRSTKLEDSAMYFCASSPGSLNQPQHFGDGTRLSIL.

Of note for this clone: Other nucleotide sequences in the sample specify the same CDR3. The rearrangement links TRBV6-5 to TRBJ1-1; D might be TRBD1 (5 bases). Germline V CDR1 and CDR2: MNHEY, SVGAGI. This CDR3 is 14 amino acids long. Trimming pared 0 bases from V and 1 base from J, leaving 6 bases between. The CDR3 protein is CASSYSQGNTEAFF. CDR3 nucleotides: TGTGCCAGCAGTTACTCTCAGGGGAACACTGAAGCTTTCTTT.

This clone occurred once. The DNA for the CDR3 is TGCGCCAGCAGTCTGGCTAATAGCGGGGGGGCCGCTTACAATGAGCAGTTCTTC. Translation: CASSLANSGGAAYNEQFF. The chain combines TRBV5-1 with TRBJ2-1; the match to TRBD2 covers 11 bases. This CDR3 has 18 residues. The germline CDR1 and CDR2 sequences are SGHRS and YFSETQ. V dropped 5 bases and J dropped 4; count of bases not matched to a gene: 14.

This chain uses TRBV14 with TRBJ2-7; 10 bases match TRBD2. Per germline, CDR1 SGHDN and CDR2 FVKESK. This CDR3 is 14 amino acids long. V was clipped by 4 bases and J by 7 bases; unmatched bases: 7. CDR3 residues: CASSPGLASLEQYF. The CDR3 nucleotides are TGTGCCAGCAGCCCGGGACTAGCGAGCCTAGAGCAGTACTTC.

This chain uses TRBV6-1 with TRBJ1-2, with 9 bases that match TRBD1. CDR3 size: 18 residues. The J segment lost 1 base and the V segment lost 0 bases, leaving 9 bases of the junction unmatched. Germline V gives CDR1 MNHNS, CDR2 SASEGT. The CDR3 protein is CASSEAGTSTGGNYGYTF. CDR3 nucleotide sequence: TGTGCCAGCAGTGAAGCAGGAACCTCGACAGGGGGTAACTATGGCTACACCTTC.

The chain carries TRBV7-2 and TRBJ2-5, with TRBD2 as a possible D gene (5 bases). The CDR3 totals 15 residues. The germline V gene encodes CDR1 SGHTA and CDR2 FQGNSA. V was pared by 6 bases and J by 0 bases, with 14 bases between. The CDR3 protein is CASSSSRGNQETQYF. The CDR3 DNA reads TGTGCCAGCAGTTCTTCTCGGGGAAACCAAGAGACCCAGTACTTC.

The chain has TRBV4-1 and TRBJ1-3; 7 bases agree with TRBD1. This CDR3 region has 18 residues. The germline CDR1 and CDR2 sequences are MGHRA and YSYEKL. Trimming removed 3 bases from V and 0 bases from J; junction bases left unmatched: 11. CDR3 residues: CASSQRGDSRSSGNTIYF. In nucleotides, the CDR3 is TGCGCCAGCAGCCAGAGGGGGGACAGCCGAAGCTCTGGAAACACCATATATTTT.

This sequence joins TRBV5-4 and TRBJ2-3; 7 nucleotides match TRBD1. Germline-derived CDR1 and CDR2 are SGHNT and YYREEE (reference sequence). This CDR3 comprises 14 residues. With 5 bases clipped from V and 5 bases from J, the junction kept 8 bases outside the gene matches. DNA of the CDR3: TGTGCCAGCAGACCGGACAGGCCACTAGATACGCAGTATTTT. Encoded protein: CASRPDRPLDTQYF.

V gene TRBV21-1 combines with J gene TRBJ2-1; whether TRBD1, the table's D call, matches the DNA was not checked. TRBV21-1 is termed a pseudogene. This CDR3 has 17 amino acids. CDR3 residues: CASSFRPDRAPYNEQFF. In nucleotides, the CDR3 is TGTGCCAGCAGCTTTCGCCCCGACAGGGCCCCCTACAATGAGCAGTTCTTC.

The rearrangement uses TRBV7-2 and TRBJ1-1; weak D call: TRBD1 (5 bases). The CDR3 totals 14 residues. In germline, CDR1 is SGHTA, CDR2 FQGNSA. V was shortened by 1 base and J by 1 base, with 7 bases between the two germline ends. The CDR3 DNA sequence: TGTGCCAGCAGCTTAGTAGGGGAGAACACTGAAGCTTTCTTT. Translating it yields CASSLVGENTEAFF.

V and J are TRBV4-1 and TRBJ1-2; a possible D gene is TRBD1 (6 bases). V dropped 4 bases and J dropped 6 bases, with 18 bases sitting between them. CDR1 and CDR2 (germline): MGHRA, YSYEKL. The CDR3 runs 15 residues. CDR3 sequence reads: CASSPIPRGKDGYTF. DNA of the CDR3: TGCGCCAGCAGCCCTATCCCTAGGGGGAAAGATGGCTACACCTTC.

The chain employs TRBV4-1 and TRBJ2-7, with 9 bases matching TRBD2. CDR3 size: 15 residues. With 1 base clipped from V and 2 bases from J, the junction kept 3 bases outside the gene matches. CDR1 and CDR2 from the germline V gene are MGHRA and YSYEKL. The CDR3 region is CASSQGSGGPYEQYF. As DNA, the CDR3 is TGCGCCAGCAGCCAAGGTAGCGGGGGACCCTACGAGCAGTACTTC.

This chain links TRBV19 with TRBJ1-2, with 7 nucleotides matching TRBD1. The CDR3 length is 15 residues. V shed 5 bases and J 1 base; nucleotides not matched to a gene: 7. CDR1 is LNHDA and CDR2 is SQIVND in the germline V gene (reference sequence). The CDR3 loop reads CASSPRQGGNYGYTF. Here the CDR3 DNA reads TGTGCCAGTAGTCCCCGACAGGGAGGTAACTATGGCTACACCTTC.

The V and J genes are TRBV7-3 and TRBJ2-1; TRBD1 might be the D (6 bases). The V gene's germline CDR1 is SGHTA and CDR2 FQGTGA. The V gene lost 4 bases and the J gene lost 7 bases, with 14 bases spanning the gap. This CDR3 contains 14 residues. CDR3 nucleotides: TGTGCCAGCAGCTCCCTGGGGGCCGGTAATGAGCAGTTCTTC. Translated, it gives CASSSLGAGNEQFF.

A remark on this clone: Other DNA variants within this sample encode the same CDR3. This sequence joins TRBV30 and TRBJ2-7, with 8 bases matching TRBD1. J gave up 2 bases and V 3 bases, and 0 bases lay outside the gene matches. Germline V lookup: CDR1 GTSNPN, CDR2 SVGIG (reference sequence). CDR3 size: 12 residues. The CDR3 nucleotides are TGTGCCTGGAGCAGGGGGCCCTACGAGCAGTACTTC. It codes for CAWSRGPYEQYF.

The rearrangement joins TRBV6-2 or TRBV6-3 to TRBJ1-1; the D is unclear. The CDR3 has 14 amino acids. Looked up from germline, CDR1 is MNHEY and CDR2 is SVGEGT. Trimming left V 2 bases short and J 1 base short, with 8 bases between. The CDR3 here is CASSYGQANTEAFF. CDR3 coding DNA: TGTGCCAGCAGTTACGGGCAGGCGAACACTGAAGCTTTCTTT.

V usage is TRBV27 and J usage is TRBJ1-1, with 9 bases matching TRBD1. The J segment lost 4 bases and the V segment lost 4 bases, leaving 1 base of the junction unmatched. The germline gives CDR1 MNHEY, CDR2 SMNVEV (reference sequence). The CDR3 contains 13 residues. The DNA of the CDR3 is TGTGCCAGCAGTTGGGACAGGGTCACTGAAGCTTTCTTT. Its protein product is CASSWDRVTEAFF.

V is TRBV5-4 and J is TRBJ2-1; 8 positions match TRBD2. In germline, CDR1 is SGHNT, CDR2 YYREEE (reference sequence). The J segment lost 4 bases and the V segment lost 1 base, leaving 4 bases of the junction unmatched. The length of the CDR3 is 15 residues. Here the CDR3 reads CASSLYAGGYNEQFF. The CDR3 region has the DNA TGTGCCAGCAGCTTGTATGCGGGGGGTTACAATGAGCAGTTCTTC.